These T cell receptor beta chains were read from a single sample in a study of blood T cell repertoires in COVID-19. Generated by immunoSEQ multiplex PCR, the TCRdb table keeps only in-frame clones and is missing some. The data show 55,000 to 80,000 clones, approximately 82% seen once. What was sequenced was peripheral blood. These receptors came from a man of 80 years or more with active COVID-19. CDR3s include the opening cysteine and the closing phenylalanine or tryptophan. Some rows mark clone size as missing; the rest say once, few, many or name a class of expanded clone.

CDR3 protein	clone size	V gene
CASSLSGGAISYNEQFF	.	TRBV5-4
CASSGTGGTGELFF	.	TRBV28
CASSSNREYDEQYF	.	TRBV27
CASMQGRGEKLFF	.	TRBV5-1
CASSSSTANSGNTIYF	.	TRBV11-2
CASMGLAGNNEQFF	.	TRBV27
CASSYSSGGALNEQFF	.	TRBV7-2
CASSWSPRDFSRTEAFF	.	TRBV5-1
CASSLIQAGGTDTQYF	.	TRBV7-8
CATSRTRQGRETQYF	.	TRBV15
CASSQAAGVETQYF	.	TRBV3-1/TRBV3-2
CASSRGQENTEAFF	.	TRBV3-1/TRBV3-2
CASSLRDTNQPQHF	many	TRBV19
CASSYLRNTEAFF	.	TRBV6-5
CASSQGGSNQPQHF	.	TRBV28
CATSWVGGRHDEQYF	few	TRBV24-1
CASSPSAGRGYTF	.	TRBV6-5
CASSQRGGGTDTQYF	once	TRBV4-1
CASSPGLRNYNEQFF	.	TRBV7-8
CAIGLRGQHNEQFF	once	TRBV25-1
CAISPGQGATGANVLTF	.	TRBV10-3
CASSLGQGNLRAKNIQYF	.	TRBV7-9